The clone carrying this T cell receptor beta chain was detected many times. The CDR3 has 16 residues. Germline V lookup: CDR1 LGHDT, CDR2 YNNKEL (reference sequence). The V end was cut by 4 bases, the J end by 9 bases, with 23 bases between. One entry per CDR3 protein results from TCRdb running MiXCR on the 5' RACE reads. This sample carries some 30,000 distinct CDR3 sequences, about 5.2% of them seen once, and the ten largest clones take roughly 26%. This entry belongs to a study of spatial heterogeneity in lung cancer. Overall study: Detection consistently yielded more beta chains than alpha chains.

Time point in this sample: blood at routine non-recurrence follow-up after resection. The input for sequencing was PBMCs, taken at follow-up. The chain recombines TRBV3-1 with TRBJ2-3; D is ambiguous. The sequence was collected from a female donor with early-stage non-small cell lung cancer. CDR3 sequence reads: CASSLSGLGLMSTQYF. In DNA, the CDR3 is TGTGCCAGCAGCCTGTCCGGATTGGGGTTGATGAGCACGCAGTATTTT.